This TCR beta chain derives from a study of T cells after yellow fever vaccination. Study context: Low-cell-number fractions were prepared with SMART-Seq v4 Ultra Low Input.

Remarks on this clonotype: The antigen remains unidentified.

TCRdb itself ran the 5' RACE reads through MiXCR, one entry per CDR3 protein. The sample includes about 160,000 distinct CDR3 sequences, 9.3% of them seen just once. V was cut by 3 bases and J by 2 bases, with 8 bases left in between. The CDR3 is 13 amino acids. Germline values: CDR1 SGHDN, CDR2 FVKESK. Study-wide points: The secondary response was weaker, and its peak arrived faster, on day 5 versus 15. Once the booster was given, most primary-vaccination clones reappeared, at just over 95% for CD4 and over 85% for CD8.

This TCR was recovered from a young man who received the YFV17D yellow fever vaccine. Sequenced here: CD8+ T cells sorted from PBMCs, sampled 45 days after the yellow fever booster vaccination. The chain couples TRBV14 to TRBJ2-7; D remains unclear. DNA for the CDR3: TGTGCCAGCAGCCACCGGACCCCCTACGAGCAGTACTTC. Amino acid sequence: CASSHRTPYEQYF.